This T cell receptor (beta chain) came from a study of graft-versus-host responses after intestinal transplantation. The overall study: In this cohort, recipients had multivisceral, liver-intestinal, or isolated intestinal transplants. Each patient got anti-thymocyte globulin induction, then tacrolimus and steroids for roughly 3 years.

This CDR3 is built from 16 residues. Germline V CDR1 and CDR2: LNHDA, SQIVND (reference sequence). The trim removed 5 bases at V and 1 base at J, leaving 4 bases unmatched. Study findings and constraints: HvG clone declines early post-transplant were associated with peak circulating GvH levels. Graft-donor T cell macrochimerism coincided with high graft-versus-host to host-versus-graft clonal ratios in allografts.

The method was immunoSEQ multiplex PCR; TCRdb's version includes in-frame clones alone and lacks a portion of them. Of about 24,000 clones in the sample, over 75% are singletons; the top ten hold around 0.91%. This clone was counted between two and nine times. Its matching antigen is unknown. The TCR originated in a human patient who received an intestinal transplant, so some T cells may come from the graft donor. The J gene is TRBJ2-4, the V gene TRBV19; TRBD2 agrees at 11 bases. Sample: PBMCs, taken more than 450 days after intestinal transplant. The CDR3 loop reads CASSPGLAAAKNIQYF. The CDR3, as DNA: TGTGCCAGTAGTCCGGGACTAGCGGCCGCCAAAAACATTCAGTACTTC. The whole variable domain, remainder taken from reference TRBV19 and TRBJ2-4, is DGGITQSPKYLFRKEGQNVTLSCEQNLNHDAMYWYRQDPGQGLRLIYYSQIVNDFQKGDIAEGYSVSREKKESFPLTVTSAQKNPTAFYLCASSPGLAAAKNIQYFGAGTRLSVL.